The clone carrying this T cell receptor (beta chain) was detected a few times. Antigen specificity is unknown. The CDR3 has 12 residues. V was clipped by 3 bases and J by 5 bases, with 4 bases between them. Germline CDR1 WSHSY, CDR2 SAAADI. This sample stems from a study of identical twins. Overall study findings and caveats: Cord blood beta clonotypes that were abundant carried fewer insertions, and memory repertoires showed no such trend. Twin-shared out-of-frame alpha sequences were enriched for low generation probability. Partial confounding of zero-insertion analyses by invariant MAIT and iNKT cells was possible.

TCRdb processed the 5' RACE reads anew with MiXCR; each CDR3 protein has one entry. The data show around 470,000 distinct CDR3 sequences, with 14% seen just once and about 0.52% held by the top ten. These data also featured in a second study, about yellow fever vaccine responses in identical twins. Per that paper: Among the twins, the vaccine T cell response reportedly seemed partly convergent and partly personalized.

This chain connects TRBV10-2 to TRBJ2-2; D gene ambiguous. The TCR comes from a woman younger than 35 in good health. Sequenced input: CD4+ T cells sorted from blood. CDR3 sequence reads: CASSDPTGELFF. CDR3 nucleotide sequence: TGCGCCAGCAGTGATCCGACCGGGGAGCTGTTTTTT.